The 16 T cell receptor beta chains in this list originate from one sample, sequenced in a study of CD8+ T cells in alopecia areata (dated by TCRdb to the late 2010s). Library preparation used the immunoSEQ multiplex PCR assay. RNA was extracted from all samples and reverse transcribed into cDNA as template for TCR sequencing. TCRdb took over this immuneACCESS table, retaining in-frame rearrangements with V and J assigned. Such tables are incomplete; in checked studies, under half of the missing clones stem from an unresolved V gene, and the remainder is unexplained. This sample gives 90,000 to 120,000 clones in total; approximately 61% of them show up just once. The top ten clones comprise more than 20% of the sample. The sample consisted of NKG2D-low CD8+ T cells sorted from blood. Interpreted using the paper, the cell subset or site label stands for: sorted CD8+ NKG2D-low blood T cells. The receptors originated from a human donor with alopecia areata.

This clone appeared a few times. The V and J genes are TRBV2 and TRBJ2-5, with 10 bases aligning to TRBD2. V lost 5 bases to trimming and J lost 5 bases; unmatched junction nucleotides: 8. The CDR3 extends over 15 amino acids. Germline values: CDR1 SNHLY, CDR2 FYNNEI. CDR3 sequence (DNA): TGTGCCAGCAGTACCGGGACTAGCGCGGGGGAGACCCAGTACTTC. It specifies CASSTGTSAGETQYF.

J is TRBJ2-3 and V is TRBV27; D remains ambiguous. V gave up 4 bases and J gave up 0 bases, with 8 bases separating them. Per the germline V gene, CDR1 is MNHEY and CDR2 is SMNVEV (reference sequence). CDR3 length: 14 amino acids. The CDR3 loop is CASSSISSTDTQYF. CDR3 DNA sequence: TGTGCCAGCAGTTCAATCTCGAGCACAGATACGCAGTATTTT.

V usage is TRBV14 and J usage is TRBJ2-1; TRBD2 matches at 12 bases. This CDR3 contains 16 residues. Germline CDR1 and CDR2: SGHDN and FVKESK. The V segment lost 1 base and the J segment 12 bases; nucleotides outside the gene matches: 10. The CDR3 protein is CASSQALAGGPVWQFF. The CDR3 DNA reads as TGTGCCAGCAGCCAAGCTCTAGCGGGAGGGCCGGTATGGCAGTTCTTC.

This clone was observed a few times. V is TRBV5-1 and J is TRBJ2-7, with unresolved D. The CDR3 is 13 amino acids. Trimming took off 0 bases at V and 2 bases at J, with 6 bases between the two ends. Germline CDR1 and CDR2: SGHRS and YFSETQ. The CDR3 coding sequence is TGCGCCAGCAGCTTGGGGATGCCCTACGAGCAGTACTTC. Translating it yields CASSLGMPYEQYF.

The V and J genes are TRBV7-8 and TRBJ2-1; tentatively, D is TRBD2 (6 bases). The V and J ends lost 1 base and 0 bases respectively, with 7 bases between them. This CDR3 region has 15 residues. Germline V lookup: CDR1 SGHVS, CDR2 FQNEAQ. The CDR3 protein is CASSLDGSSYNEQFF. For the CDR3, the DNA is TGTGCCAGCAGCTTAGACGGGAGCTCCTACAATGAGCAGTTCTTC.

This chain's CDR3 is CATSTGSKLSYEQYF. The CDR3, as DNA: TGTGCCACCTCGACAGGGAGTAAACTCTCCTACGAGCAGTACTTC. V gene TRBV27 combines with J gene TRBJ2-7; 7 positions agree with TRBD1. V shed 10 bases, J shed 0 bases, and the junction held 12 bases outside the gene matches. CDR3 length: 15 amino acids. CDR1 is MNHEY and CDR2 is SMNVEV in the germline V gene (reference sequence).

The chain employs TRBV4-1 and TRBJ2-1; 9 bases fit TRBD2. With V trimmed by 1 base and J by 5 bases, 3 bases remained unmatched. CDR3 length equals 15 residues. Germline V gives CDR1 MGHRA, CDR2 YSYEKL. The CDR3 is CASSQVSGRNNEQFF. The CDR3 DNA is TGCGCCAGCAGCCAAGTGAGCGGGAGGAACAATGAGCAGTTCTTC.

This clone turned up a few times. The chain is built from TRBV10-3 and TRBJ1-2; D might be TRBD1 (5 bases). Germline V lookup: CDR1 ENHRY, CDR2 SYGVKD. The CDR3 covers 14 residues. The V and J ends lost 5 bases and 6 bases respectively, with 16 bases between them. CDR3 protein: CAISSQGFSDGYTF. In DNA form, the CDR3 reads TGTGCCATCAGTAGCCAGGGCTTTAGTGATGGCTACACCTTC.

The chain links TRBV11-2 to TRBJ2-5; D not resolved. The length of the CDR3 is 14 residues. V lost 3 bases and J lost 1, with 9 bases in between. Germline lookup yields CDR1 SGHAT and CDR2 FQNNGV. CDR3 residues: CASSFTGSQETQYF. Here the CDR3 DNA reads TGTGCCAGCAGCTTCACGGGCAGCCAAGAGACCCAGTACTTC.

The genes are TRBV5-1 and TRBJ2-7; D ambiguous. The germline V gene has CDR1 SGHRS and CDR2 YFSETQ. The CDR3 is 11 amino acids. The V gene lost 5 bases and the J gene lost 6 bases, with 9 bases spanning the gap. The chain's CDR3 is CASRGAGEQYF. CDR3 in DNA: TGCGCCAGCAGAGGAGCCGGCGAGCAGTACTTC.

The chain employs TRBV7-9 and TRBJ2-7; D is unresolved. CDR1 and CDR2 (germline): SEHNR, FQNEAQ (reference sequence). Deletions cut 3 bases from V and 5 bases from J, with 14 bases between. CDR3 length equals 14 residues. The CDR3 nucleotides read TGTGCCAGCAGCTTCTCCGGCCTACCCAACGAGCAGTACTTC. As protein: CASSFSGLPNEQYF.

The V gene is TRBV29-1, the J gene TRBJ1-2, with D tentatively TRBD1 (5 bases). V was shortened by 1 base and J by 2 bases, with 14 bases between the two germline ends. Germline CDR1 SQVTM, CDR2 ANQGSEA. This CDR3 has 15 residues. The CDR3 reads CSVEGSLRGNYGYTF. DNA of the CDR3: TGCAGCGTTGAAGGATCCTTGAGGGGAAACTATGGCTACACCTTC.

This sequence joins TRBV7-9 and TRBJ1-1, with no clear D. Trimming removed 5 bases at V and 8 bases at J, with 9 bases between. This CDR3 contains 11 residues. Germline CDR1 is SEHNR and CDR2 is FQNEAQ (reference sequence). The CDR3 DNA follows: TGTGCCAGCAGCCATCGACCAGAAGCTTTCTTT. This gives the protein CASSHRPEAFF.

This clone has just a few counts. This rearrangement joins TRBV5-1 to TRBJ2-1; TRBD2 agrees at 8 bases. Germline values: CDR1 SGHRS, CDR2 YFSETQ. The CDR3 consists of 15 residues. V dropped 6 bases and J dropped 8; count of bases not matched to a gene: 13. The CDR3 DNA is TGCGCCAGCACCTCCGGGACTAGAGGCGATGATGAGCAGTTCTTC. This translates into CASTSGTRGDDEQFF.

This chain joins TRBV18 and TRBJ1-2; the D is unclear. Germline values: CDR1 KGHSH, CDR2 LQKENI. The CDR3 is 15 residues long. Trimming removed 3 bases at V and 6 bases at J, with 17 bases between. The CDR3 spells CASSPSVKGGDGYTF. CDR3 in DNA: TGTGCCAGCTCACCTTCAGTTAAGGGTGGCGATGGCTACACCTTC.

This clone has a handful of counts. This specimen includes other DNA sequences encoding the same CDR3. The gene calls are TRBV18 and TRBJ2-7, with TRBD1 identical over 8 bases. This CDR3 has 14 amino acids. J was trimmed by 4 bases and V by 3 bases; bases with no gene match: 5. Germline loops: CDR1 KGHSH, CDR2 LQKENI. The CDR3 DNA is TGTGCCAGCTCACCGAGGGACAGGACTTACGAGCAGTACTTC. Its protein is CASSPRDRTYEQYF. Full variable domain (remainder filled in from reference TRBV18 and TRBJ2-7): NAGVMQNPRHLVRRRGQEARLRCSPMKGHSHVYWYRQLPEEGLKFMVYLQKENIIDESGMPKERFSAEFPKEGPSILRIQQVVRGDSAAYFCASSPRDRTYEQYFGPGTRLTVT.